The 29 T cell receptor beta chains given below trace back to one sample, sequenced in a study of radiotherapy plus CTLA-4 blockade in lung cancer. The method was immunoSEQ multiplex PCR; TCRdb's version includes in-frame clones alone and lacks a portion of them. Among about 97,000 clones listed, about 70% were seen once. Material: peripheral blood, obtained from a patient treated with radiotherapy plus ipilimumab. These receptors were collected from a human donor with non-small cell lung cancer who had a partial response to radiotherapy plus ipilimumab. Some clones in this sample may be carry-over from other donors' samples.

This chain uses TRBV6-1 with TRBJ2-1; 7 nucleotides agree with TRBD2. The CDR3 contains 15 residues. Trimming cost V 5 bases and J 8 bases; bases outside gene matches: 12. Germline CDR1 MNHNS, CDR2 SASEGT. CDR3 DNA: TGTGCCAGCAGTACCCCCGGACTAGGGCGTGATGAGCAGTTCTTC. This encodes CASSTPGLGRDEQFF.

This sequence joins TRBV23-1 and TRBJ2-7; D is unclear. TRBV23-1 is given ORF status, its function remaining uncertain. V was clipped by 8 bases and J by 2 bases, with 13 bases between them. The CDR3 runs to 13 residues. CDR3 nucleotide sequence: TGCGCCAGCCCCCATGTGGCAGCCTACGAGCAGTACTTC. It translates to CASPHVAAYEQYF.

The rearrangement links TRBV5-4 to TRBJ2-2, with D tentatively TRBD2 (5 bases). V gave up 4 bases and J gave up 7 bases, with 14 bases separating them. Germline CDR1 SGHNT, CDR2 YYREEE (reference sequence). This CDR3 is built from 14 residues. The CDR3: CASSTNAGFGELFF. In DNA, the CDR3 is TGTGCCAGCAGCACTAACGCGGGTTTCGGGGAGCTGTTTTTT. The full variable domain, rest sourced from reference TRBV5-4 and TRBJ2-2, is ETGVTQSPTHLIKTRGQQVTLRCSSQSGHNTVSWYQQALGQGPQFIFQYYREEENGRGNFPPRFSGLQFPNYSSELNVNALELDDSALYLCASSTNAGFGELFFGEGSRLTVL.

This chain joins TRBV10-3 and TRBJ2-5; D possibly corresponds to TRBD1 (6 bases). The CDR3 is 15 amino acids. Between the trimmed V and J ends, which lost 2 bases and 1 base, there was a span of 11 bases. CDR1 is ENHRY, CDR2 SYGVKD, per germline. CDR3 sequence: CAISELRGGQETQYF. As DNA, the CDR3 is TGTGCCATCAGTGAGCTAAGAGGGGGCCAAGAGACCCAGTACTTC.

The chain carries TRBV18 and TRBJ2-1; unclear D gene. V lost 3 bases to trimming and J lost 0 bases, with 15 bases between them. The CDR3 sequence is 17 residues long. Germline V gives CDR1 KGHSH, CDR2 LQKENI. DNA of the CDR3: TGTGCCAGCTCACCCTCAACTGGCGGAAGCTCCTACAATGAGCAGTTCTTC. This translates into CASSPSTGGSSYNEQFF. The variable domain in full, completed from reference TRBV18 and TRBJ2-1, reads NAGVMQNPRHLVRRRGQEARLRCSPMKGHSHVYWYRQLPEEGLKFMVYLQKENIIDESGMPKERFSAEFPKEGPSILRIQQVVRGDSAAYFCASSPSTGGSSYNEQFFGPGTRLTVL.

This chain links TRBV5-1 with TRBJ2-7; D perhaps matches TRBD2 (7 bases). CDR1 and CDR2 (germline): SGHRS, YFSETQ. With 4 bases removed from V and 5 bases from J, the gap between germline ends came to 19 bases. The CDR3 extends over 15 amino acids. For the CDR3, the DNA is TGCGCCAGCAGCCCATCTAGCTTCGGGGGGCACGAGCAGTACTTC. It translates to CASSPSSFGGHEQYF. The full variable domain, completed using reference TRBV5-1 and TRBJ2-7, is KAGVTQTPRYLIKTRGQQVTLSCSPISGHRSVSWYQQTPGQGLQFLFEYFSETQRNKGNFPGRFSGRQFSNSRSEMNVSTLELGDSALYLCASSPSSFGGHEQYFGPGTRLTVT.

The chain recombines TRBV2 with TRBJ2-7; 7 nucleotides align to TRBD1. Germline V gene data show CDR1 as SNHLY and CDR2 as FYNNEI. This CDR3 contains 14 residues. Trimming took 10 bases from V and 7 from J; bases not matched to a gene: 16. The CDR3 reads CANAGTVSLKEQYF. The CDR3 region has the DNA TGTGCCAACGCCGGGACAGTTAGTCTGAAAGAGCAGTACTTC.

The chain recombines TRBV7-9 with TRBJ2-3; 10 positions match TRBD1. V shed 6 bases, J shed 6 bases, and the junction held 6 bases outside the gene matches. The germline V gene has CDR1 SEHNR and CDR2 FQNEAQ (reference sequence). The CDR3 is 14 residues long. CDR3 sequence: CASRTDRGPDTQYF. DNA for the CDR3: TGTGCCAGCAGGACCGACAGGGGGCCCGATACGCAGTATTTT.

This chain uses TRBV28 with TRBJ2-5, with a tentative D call TRBD2 (6 bases). The length of the CDR3 is 15 residues. The germline gives CDR1 MDHEN, CDR2 SYDVKM. Trimming stripped 6 bases from V and 5 bases from J, with 19 bases between. The CDR3 coding sequence is TGTGCCAGCAGCCGTTACGGGGGTGAGGAGGAGACCCAGTACTTC. Its protein is CASSRYGGEEETQYF.

This clone is medium-sized within its sample. The rearrangement uses TRBV19 and TRBJ2-7; D is possibly TRBD2 (6 bases). The length of the CDR3 is 13 residues. CDR1 is LNHDA and CDR2 is SQIVND in the germline V gene (reference sequence). Deletions cut 3 bases from V and 7 bases from J, with 13 bases between. The CDR3: CASSIGGAGEQYF. In nucleotides, the CDR3 is TGTGCCAGTAGTATCGGCGGGGCCGGGGAGCAGTACTTC.

V usage is TRBV28 and J usage is TRBJ1-6, with D possibly being TRBD1 (6 bases). This CDR3 has 16 amino acids. V lost 10 bases, J lost 7 bases, and 23 bases lay in between. Germline V lookup: CDR1 MDHEN, CDR2 SYDVKM. This chain's CDR3 is CATVEGGAVPNSPLHF. The CDR3 DNA reads TGTGCCACCGTGGAGGGGGGGGCCGTCCCAAATTCACCCCTCCACTTT.

The rearrangement joins TRBV7-8 to TRBJ2-3; D is possibly TRBD1 (5 bases). Germline V gene lookup returns CDR1 SGHVS and CDR2 FQNEAQ. The CDR3 is 15 amino acids. V was cut by 1 base and J by 2 bases, with 10 bases left in between. The CDR3 reads CASSLDGASTDTQYF. DNA of the CDR3: TGTGCCAGCAGCTTAGATGGGGCATCCACAGATACGCAGTATTTT.

This chain links TRBV9 with TRBJ1-6, with 8 bases that match TRBD1. The CDR3 has 15 residues. The ends lost 0 bases at V and 10 bases at J; junction bases unmatched: 6. CDR1 is SGDLS, CDR2 YYNGEE, per germline. The CDR3 bases are TGTGCCAGCAGCGTAGAAGGACAGGGCGTCTCACCCCTCCACTTT. This encodes CASSVEGQGVSPLHF.

V is TRBV28 and J is TRBJ2-1; 10 bases match TRBD2. The CDR3 is made up of 18 amino acids. V lost 3 bases, J lost 9 bases, and 17 bases stayed unmatched. Germline CDR1 and CDR2: MDHEN and SYDVKM. CDR3 sequence: CASSLLSGGARSSVEQFF. CDR3 nucleotide sequence: TGTGCCAGCAGTTTGCTCAGCGGGGGGGCTAGGTCATCTGTTGAGCAGTTCTTC.

Of note for this clone: One junction end disagrees with the germline gene, perhaps due to a read error. The CDR3 bases are TGTGCCGGCAGCTTAGTCAGCGGGGAGCTGTTTTTT. Its protein product is CAGSLVSGELFF. This chain joins TRBV7-2 and TRBJ2-2, with D unresolved. Germline-derived CDR1 and CDR2 are SGHTA and FQGNSA. The CDR3 runs 12 residues.

This chain joins TRBV7-9 and TRBJ2-2; 7 nucleotides line up with TRBD1. CDR1 and CDR2 (germline): SEHNR, FQNEAQ (reference sequence). V shed 6 bases and J 5 bases; nucleotides not matched to a gene: 12. This CDR3 contains 16 residues. The chain's CDR3 is CASRPPRQGWTGELFF. In DNA form, the CDR3 reads TGTGCCAGCAGGCCCCCTCGACAGGGTTGGACCGGGGAGCTGTTTTTT.

This clone was detected a few times. The chain carries TRBV5-5 and TRBJ1-5; possibly TRBD1 for D (6 bases). CDR3 size: 17 residues. Trimming took 4 bases from V and 7 from J, leaving 24 bases between them. From germline, CDR1 is SGHKS and CDR2 YYEKEE (reference sequence). CDR3 loop: CASSATRDTPEAQPQHF. The CDR3 DNA is TGTGCCAGCAGCGCGACCCGGGACACACCTGAGGCACAGCCCCAGCATTTT.

V is TRBV11-2 and J is TRBJ1-1; D is possibly TRBD1 (5 bases). Germline assignment: CDR1 SGHAT and CDR2 FQNNGV. Trimming took 1 base from V and 4 from J, leaving 22 bases between them. This CDR3 comprises 18 residues. DNA for the CDR3: TGTGCCAGCAGCTTAGCCAGTTTCAGGGCGTCTCTCCCCACTGAAGCTTTCTTT. Residues: CASSLASFRASLPTEAFF.

The chain couples TRBV18 to TRBJ2-1; 8 bases are shared with TRBD2. CDR1 KGHSH and CDR2 LQKENI come from the germline V gene. Trimming cost V 7 bases and J 10 bases; bases outside gene matches: 12. This CDR3 spans 14 amino acids. The CDR3 loop is CASLPGLEFGEQFF. The CDR3, as DNA: TGTGCCAGCTTACCGGGACTAGAGTTTGGGGAGCAGTTCTTC.

The chain carries TRBV5-1 and TRBJ1-6; TRBD1 matches at 7 bases. Germline V gene sequence: CDR1 SGHRS, CDR2 YFSETQ. The junction had 3 bases not matched to a gene; V was cut back by 0 bases and J by 9 bases. The CDR3 extends over 14 amino acids. This chain's CDR3 is CASSLETGSSPLHF. CDR3 in DNA: TGCGCCAGCAGCTTGGAGACAGGGAGTTCACCCCTCCACTTT.

J is TRBJ2-2 and V is TRBV6-6, with TRBD2 matching over 9 bases. The germline V gene encodes CDR1 MNHNY and CDR2 SVGAGI (reference sequence). This CDR3 has 16 residues. The ends lost 0 bases at V and 5 bases at J; junction bases unmatched: 4. The CDR3 loop reads CASSYSSGSRTGELFF. CDR3 DNA: TGTGCCAGCAGTTACTCTAGCGGGAGTAGAACCGGGGAGCTGTTTTTT.

V gene TRBV28 combines with J gene TRBJ1-5; D may be TRBD1 (5 bases). This CDR3 has 13 amino acids. V lost 6 bases and J 3 bases, leaving 9 bases between the germline ends. Germline CDR1 MDHEN, CDR2 SYDVKM. Here the CDR3 DNA reads TGTGCCAGCAGGCTGGGGCCCAATCAGCCCCAGCATTTT. It translates to CASRLGPNQPQHF.

This clone was recorded a few times. The chain has TRBV7-8 and TRBJ2-7, with D perhaps matching TRBD1 (5 bases). The V and J ends lost 5 bases and 9 bases respectively, with 20 bases between them. This CDR3 spans 14 amino acids. Germline V gives CDR1 SGHVS, CDR2 FQNEAQ. As DNA, the CDR3 is TGTGCCAGCAGCCGTGAGACAGAGTCGGTTGGGCAGTACTTC. Protein product: CASSRETESVGQYF.

V and J are TRBV5-1 and TRBJ2-3, with D possibly matching TRBD1 (5 bases). Germline values: CDR1 SGHRS, CDR2 YFSETQ. This CDR3 region has 14 residues. The germline V and J ends were trimmed by 3 bases and 6 bases, with 14 bases remaining between them. The CDR3 DNA reads TGCGCCAGCAGCTCCCAGGGATCTGTGGATACGCAGTATTTT. Protein product: CASSSQGSVDTQYF.

V gene TRBV7-3 combines with J gene TRBJ2-2, with a possible D match to TRBD2 (6 bases). V gave up 1 base and J gave up 6 bases, with 18 bases separating them. The CDR3 spans 17 residues. Germline V gives CDR1 SGHTA, CDR2 FQGTGA. The CDR3 nucleotides are TGTGCCAGCAGCTTAAATACCGCCGGGACTCCCTCCGGGGAGCTGTTTTTT. It encodes CASSLNTAGTPSGELFF.

About this clone itself: The sample contains more than one DNA sequence encoding this CDR3. The chain couples TRBV27 to TRBJ2-7; D is possibly TRBD2 (6 bases). This CDR3 is built from 17 residues. V was cut by 1 base and J by 0 bases, with 16 bases left in between. Germline V gives CDR1 MNHEY, CDR2 SMNVEV (reference sequence). The CDR3 DNA follows: TGTGCCAGCAGTTTATATTCCGGCGGGACGCCCTCCTACGAGCAGTACTTC. Translating gives CASSLYSGGTPSYEQYF.

This clone came up a few times. DNA for the CDR3: TGCGCCAGCAGTGACAAGCGCGGGGATCAAGAGACCCAGTACTTC. Its protein is CASSDKRGDQETQYF. The chain joins TRBV10-1 to TRBJ2-5; D is perhaps TRBD2 (6 bases). The V and J ends lost 3 bases and 2 bases respectively, with 13 bases between them. Germline values: CDR1 WNHNN, CDR2 SYGVQD (reference sequence). The CDR3 loop spans 15 amino acids.

The chain couples TRBV7-9 to TRBJ2-1; TRBD2 matches at 8 bases. The CDR3 spans 15 residues. V gave up 1 base and J gave up 8 bases; unmatched junction bases: 7. The germline gives CDR1 SEHNR, CDR2 FQNEAQ (reference sequence). CDR3 protein: CASSLDGGAIYEQFF. The CDR3 region has the DNA TGTGCCAGCAGCTTAGACGGGGGGGCGATTTATGAGCAGTTCTTC.

The chain uses TRBV4-2 and TRBJ2-1; no clear D. This CDR3 is built from 14 residues. The germline V gene has CDR1 LGHNA and CDR2 YNFKEQ. The V and J ends lost 1 base and 5 bases respectively, with 9 bases between them. For the CDR3, the DNA is TGTGCCAGCAGCCAAGTTGGGCGAAACAATGAGCAGTTCTTC. Translation gives CASSQVGRNNEQFF.